Listed below are T cell receptor beta chains from one sample, sequenced in a study of control samples from healthy donors and cancer patients. TCRdb's copy holds only in-frame clones and misses some; the assay was immunoSEQ multiplex PCR. This table has 150,000 or so clones, 94% appearing once. Sequencing input: blood. All receptors derive from a man between 40 and 49 years old in good health. CDR3s include the opening cysteine and the closing phenylalanine or tryptophan. D genes are given only for firm matches. Clone size is not always given. Where it is, it says once, few, many or a class for expanded clones.

V: TRBV2; size: .; D: .; J: TRBJ1-6; CDR3: CASSLATQGNSPLHF; DNA: TGTGCCAGCAGTCTCGCGACCCAAGGAAATTCACCCCTCCACTTT
V: TRBV7-2; size: .; D: TRBD2; J: TRBJ2-1; CDR3: CASSLDAGVSYNEQFF; DNA: TGTGCCAGCAGCCTGGATGCGGGGGTTAGTTACAATGAGCAGTTCTTC
V: TRBV12-5; size: .; D: TRBD1; J: TRBJ1-5; CDR3: CASGLLLTGSNQPQHF; DNA: TGTGCTAGTGGTTTGCTACTGACAGGGTCCAATCAGCCCCAGCATTTT
V: TRBV19; size: .; D: .; J: TRBJ1-2; CDR3: CASSIGGGLHYGYTF; DNA: TGTGCCAGTAGTATTGGGGGCGGACTACATTATGGCTACACCTTC
V: TRBV27; size: .; D: TRBD1; J: TRBJ1-1; CDR3: CASSLLKSGGTEAFF; DNA: TGTGCCAGCAGTTTACTGAAATCAGGGGGCACTGAAGCTTTCTTT
V: TRBV10-3; size: .; D: TRBD1; J: TRBJ1-1; CDR3: CAISGTGTEAFF; DNA: TGTGCCATCAGTGGGACAGGGACTGAAGCTTTCTTT
V: TRBV4-1; size: once; D: .; J: TRBJ1-4; CDR3: CASSQDQGGGKGKLFF; DNA: TGCGCCAGCAGCCAAGATCAAGGGGGAGGGAAGGGAAAACTGTTTTTT
V: TRBV4-1; size: .; D: TRBD2; J: TRBJ2-2; CDR3: CASSHTGGRTGELFF; DNA: TGCGCCAGCAGCCATACGGGGGGGCGGACCGGGGAGCTGTTTTTT
V: TRBV11-3; size: .; D: .; J: TRBJ1-1; CDR3: CASSFGSAGSDLNTEAFF; DNA: TGTGCCAGCAGCTTCGGCAGCGCGGGGTCAGATCTGAACACTGAAGCTTTCTTT
V: TRBV5-6; size: few; D: TRBD1; J: TRBJ2-7; CDR3: CASIETGGSYEQYF; DNA: TGTGCCAGCATCGAGACAGGGGGATCCTACGAGCAGTACTTC
V: TRBV11-3; size: .; D: .; J: TRBJ2-2; CDR3: CASSLEARGTGELFF; DNA: TGTGCCAGCAGCTTAGAGGCCAGGGGCACCGGGGAGCTGTTTTTT
V: TRBV7-9; size: .; D: .; J: TRBJ1-1; CDR3: CASSLGGASFF; DNA: TGTGCCAGCAGCTTAGGAGGGGCGTCTTTCTTT
V: TRBV3-1/TRBV3-2; size: .; D: .; J: TRBJ2-1; CDR3: CASRSRGTQYNEQFF; DNA: TGTGCCAGCAGGTCACGGGGGACCCAATACAATGAGCAGTTCTTC
V: TRBV27; size: .; D: .; J: TRBJ1-2; CDR3: CASSSRGIYGYTF; DNA: TGTGCCAGCAGTTCGAGGGGGATCTATGGCTACACCTTC
V: TRBV10-2; size: once; D: TRBD1; J: TRBJ1-1; CDR3: CASSDSDRRGAFF; DNA: TGCGCCAGCAGTGACTCGGACAGGAGAGGAGCTTTCTTT
V: TRBV13; size: .; D: TRBD2; J: TRBJ2-5; CDR3: CASSLGGGTSGGYQETQYF; DNA: TGTGCCAGCAGCTTAGGCGGCGGGACTAGCGGGGGGTACCAAGAGACCCAGTACTTC
V: TRBV27; size: .; D: .; J: TRBJ1-5; CDR3: CASSLLGGNQPQHF; DNA: TGTGCCAGCAGTTTACTAGGGGGCAATCAGCCCCAGCATTTT
V: TRBV24-1; size: .; D: TRBD1; J: TRBJ1-2; CDR3: CATSDRTGNDGYTF; DNA: TGTGCCACCAGTGATCGGACAGGTAATGATGGCTACACCTTC
V: TRBV18; size: .; D: .; J: TRBJ2-5; CDR3: CASSPPNSQETQYF; DNA: TGTGCCAGCTCACCACCGAACAGCCAAGAGACCCAGTACTTC
V: TRBV24-1; size: once; D: TRBD1; J: TRBJ2-5; CDR3: CATSERDRPQETQYF; DNA: TGTGCCACCAGTGAACGGGACAGGCCCCAAGAGACCCAGTACTTC
V: TRBV25-1; size: .; D: .; J: TRBJ2-3; CDR3: CASSESPWVDEDTQYF; DNA: TGTGCCAGCAGTGAATCCCCGTGGGTAGACGAAGATACGCAGTATTTT
V: TRBV19; size: .; D: .; J: TRBJ1-5; CDR3: CASSIVADQPQHF; DNA: TGTGCCAGTAGTATCGTGGCGGATCAGCCCCAGCATTTT
V: TRBV5-1; size: .; D: .; J: TRBJ1-6; CDR3: CASSLTLLDNSPLHF; DNA: TGCGCCAGCAGCTTGACCCTACTGGATAATTCACCCCTCCACTTT
V: TRBV29-1; size: once; D: .; J: TRBJ1-1; CDR3: CSVGAANTEAFF; DNA: TGCAGCGTTGGGGCCGCGAACACTGAAGCTTTCTTT
V: TRBV18; size: .; D: .; J: TRBJ2-2; CDR3: CASSPPGGRAGELFF; DNA: TGTGCCAGCTCACCACCGGGGGGGCGCGCCGGGGAGCTGTTTTTT
V: TRBV5-5; size: .; D: TRBD2; J: TRBJ2-7; CDR3: CASSTQGGGAGEQYF; DNA: TGTGCCAGCAGCACCCAGGGCGGGGGGGCTGGCGAGCAGTACTTC
V: TRBV6-6; size: .; D: TRBD1; J: TRBJ1-2; CDR3: CASSPPTGTGIGYTF; DNA: TGTGCCAGCAGTCCCCCTACCGGGACAGGGATTGGCTACACCTTC
V: TRBV6-1; size: .; D: .; J: TRBJ1-1; CDR3: CASSESGYTEAFF; DNA: TGTGCCAGCAGTGAGTCGGGGTACACTGAAGCTTTCTTT
V: TRBV24-1; size: .; D: TRBD1; J: TRBJ1-5; CDR3: CATSRQGVEPQHF; DNA: TGTGCCACCTCCCGACAGGGGGTAGAGCCCCAGCATTTT
V: TRBV6-4; size: .; D: .; J: TRBJ1-3; CDR3: CASSGAAPRAGNTIYF; DNA: TGTGCCAGCAGTGGGGCCGCCCCTAGGGCTGGAAACACCATATATTTT
V: TRBV9; size: .; D: .; J: TRBJ1-6; CDR3: CASSVEPGERPLHF; DNA: TGTGCCAGCAGCGTAGAACCTGGGGAGAGGCCCCTCCACTTT
V: TRBV28; size: .; D: .; J: TRBJ1-1; CDR3: CASSPPLPGVTEAFF; DNA: TGTGCCAGCAGTCCCCCCCTCCCCGGGGTCACTGAAGCTTTCTTT
V: TRBV19; size: once; D: TRBD1; J: TRBJ1-1; CDR3: CASPDKTGDREAFF; DNA: TGTGCCAGTCCAGATAAAACAGGGGACCGTGAAGCTTTCTTT
V: TRBV4-1; size: .; D: .; J: TRBJ1-1; CDR3: CASSQDGRSNTEAFF; DNA: TGCGCCAGCAGCCAAGACGGGCGTTCGAACACTGAAGCTTTCTTT
V: TRBV2; size: .; D: .; J: TRBJ1-1; CDR3: CASSPWMAGNTEAFF; DNA: TGTGCCAGCAGTCCCTGGATGGCCGGGAACACTGAAGCTTTCTTT
V: TRBV6-5; size: .; D: TRBD1; J: TRBJ1-2; CDR3: CASSRQGRYGYTF; DNA: TGTGCCAGCAGTCGACAGGGGAGGTATGGCTACACCTTC